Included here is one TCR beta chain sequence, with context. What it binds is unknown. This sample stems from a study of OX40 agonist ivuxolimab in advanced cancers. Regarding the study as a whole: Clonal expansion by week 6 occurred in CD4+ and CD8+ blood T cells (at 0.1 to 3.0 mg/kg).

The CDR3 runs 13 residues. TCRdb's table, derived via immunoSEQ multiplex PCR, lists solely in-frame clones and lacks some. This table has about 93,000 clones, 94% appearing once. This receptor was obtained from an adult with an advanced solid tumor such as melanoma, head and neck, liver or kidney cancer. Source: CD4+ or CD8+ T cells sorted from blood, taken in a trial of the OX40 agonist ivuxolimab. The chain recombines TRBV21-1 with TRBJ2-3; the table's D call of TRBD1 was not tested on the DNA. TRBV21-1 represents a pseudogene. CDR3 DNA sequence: TGTGCCACCACCAGGGTTTTCGCAGATACGCAGTATTTT. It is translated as CATTRVFADTQYF.